In its sample, the clone carrying this T cell receptor beta chain was seen a few times. What it recognizes is unknown. This sample was taken from a study of persistence of HIV-infected CD4 T cells. As for the study in general: Donors had been on suppressive ART for a median of around 8 years.

Germline CDR1 LNHDA, CDR2 SQIVND (reference sequence). The CDR3 covers 13 residues. Trimming shortened V by 7 bases and J by 2 bases, and 10 bases separated the two germline ends. Study-wide points: TCR analyses could not target the rare provirus-carrying CMV-responding cells.

Cells were stimulated with overlapping HIV-1 Gag 15-mer peptides. CD4+ T cells upregulating both CD40 ligand and CD69 were sorted as responding cells. The libraries were made with immunoSEQ version 4 in survey mode. Here immunoSEQ multiplex PCR was the method, and the copy in TCRdb shows in-frame clones only, minus some. The table includes almost 20,000 clones, 65% detected once. The sample here was CD4+ T cells sorted from PBMCs after 18-hour stimulation, taken from a patient who received antiretroviral therapy. The clonotype originates from an adult woman with HIV who was CMV-seropositive. The chain couples TRBV19 to TRBJ2-3, with D maybe TRBD2 (7 bases). CDR3 nucleotides: TGTGCCAGTAACGGGGGGCCCACAGATACGCAGTATTTT. It specifies CASNGGPTDTQYF.